Below are 6 T cell receptor beta chains sequenced from a single sample in a study of blood T cell repertoires in COVID-19. Generated by immunoSEQ multiplex PCR, the TCRdb table keeps only in-frame clones and is missing some. This repertoire shows around 80,000 clones, around 81% found once; its top ten account for roughly 9%. What was sequenced was peripheral blood. The origin of the receptors is a human donor in a cohort sampled during active COVID-19.

This chain connects TRBV7-9 to TRBJ1-3, with D possibly TRBD1 on 5 matching bases. The CDR3 extends over 14 amino acids. Germline CDR1 reads SEHNR; CDR2 reads FQNEAQ (reference sequence). Trimming removed 2 bases at V and 0 bases at J, with 5 bases between. The CDR3 DNA is TGTGCCAGCAGCTTACAGGGCTCTGGAAACACCATATATTTT. Amino acid sequence: CASSLQGSGNTIYF.

The V call is TRBV7-9, the J call TRBJ1-1; no firm D call. V was cut by 3 bases and J by 0 bases, with 17 bases left in between. The CDR3 runs 17 residues. The germline gives CDR1 SEHNR, CDR2 FQNEAQ (reference sequence). In DNA, the CDR3 is TGTGCCAGCAGCTTCGGCCGCATGTACCGGGTGAACACTGAAGCTTTCTTT. Translating it yields CASSFGRMYRVNTEAFF.

This chain connects TRBV4-1 to TRBJ1-2; unclear D gene. V was trimmed by 1 base and J by 6 bases, leaving 9 bases between them. The CDR3 is 13 amino acids. Germline lookup yields CDR1 MGHRA and CDR2 YSYEKL. The DNA of the CDR3 is TGCGCCAGCAGCCAAGGACTCCCGGATGGCTACACCTTC. Its translation is CASSQGLPDGYTF.

The rearrangement links TRBV7-3 to TRBJ2-1; D is undetermined. From germline, CDR1 is SGHTA and CDR2 FQGTGA. With 5 bases removed from V and 0 bases from J, the gap between germline ends came to 8 bases. The CDR3 is made up of 14 amino acids. As DNA, the CDR3 is TGTGCCAGCAGCCAGCCAGGCTCCTACAATGAGCAGTTCTTC. It specifies CASSQPGSYNEQFF.

The chain joins TRBV7-3 to TRBJ2-2; 7 nucleotides align to TRBD1. The CDR3 contains 14 residues. CDR1 and CDR2 (germline): SGHTA, FQGTGA. J lost 7 bases, V lost 5 bases, and 7 bases had no gene match. The CDR3 region has the DNA TGTGCCAGCAGCCCTGACAGGGTGAACGGGGAGCTGTTTTTT. Translation: CASSPDRVNGELFF.

This rearrangement joins TRBV3-1 (or the pseudogene TRBV3-2) to TRBJ2-1; unclear D gene. The germline gives CDR1 LGHDT, CDR2 YNNKEL (reference sequence). There are 14 residues in the CDR3. Trimming removed 2 bases from V and 1 base from J, with 6 bases in between. Written as DNA, the CDR3 is TGTGCCAGCAGCCAACCCAATTCCTACAATGAGCAGTTCTTC. Protein product: CASSQPNSYNEQFF.